The clone carrying this T cell receptor beta chain was observed a single time. The sample comes from a study of immune heterogeneity within non-small cell lung tumors. TCR beta CDR3 regions came from multiplex PCR with 32 forward V and 13 reverse J primers. Via MiXCR, TCRdb re-called the multiplex PCR reads, giving one row per CDR3 protein. The sample carries roughly 10,000 distinct CDR3 sequences, 26% recorded once. Template material for each sample was about 560 ng of bulk tumor genomic DNA. Biopsy collection occurred during surgery, with several far-apart biopsies per primary tumor. Patients underwent curative surgery for non-small cell lung cancer (untreated and newly diagnosed). Trimming stripped 3 bases from V and 1 base from J, with 5 bases between. Per the germline V gene, CDR1 is SGHRS and CDR2 is YFSETQ. This CDR3 is built from 12 residues.

This chain uses TRBV5-1 with TRBJ2-7, with D hard to call. Input material: lung tumor tissue. This receptor was taken from a woman in her forties or fifties with non-small cell lung cancer. CDR3 loop: CASSSMSYEQYF. The CDR3 nucleotides are TGCGCCAGCAGCTCTATGTCCTACGAGCAGTACTTC.